This T cell receptor (beta chain) was retrieved from a study of shared clonotypes between healthy human individuals. Sequencing was performed with immunoSEQ multiplex PCR; in TCRdb, only in-frame clones are kept and a portion is missing. The repertoire consists of about 670,000 clones, with 72% occurring once and the leading ten covering around 2%. In its sample, this clone was seen once. The specimen sequenced was memory CD4+ T cells sorted from blood. Stated subset: CD45RA-negative fraction. The clonotype comes from a woman in her 30s in good health.

CDR3 in DNA: TGTGCCAGCTCACGATCAACAACCCAAGAGACCCAGTACTTC. Translating it yields CASSRSTTQETQYF. The chain links TRBV18 to TRBJ2-5; D remains ambiguous. Trimming took 4 bases from V and 1 from J, leaving 10 bases between them. Per the germline V gene, CDR1 is KGHSH and CDR2 is LQKENI. This CDR3 has 14 amino acids.